One and the same sample provided the 18 T cell receptor beta chains below, sequenced in a study of cytomegalovirus exposure and HLA in healthy donors. Vbeta (60) and Jbeta (13) primers were used in the PCR. Using immunoSEQ multiplex PCR, the repertoire was profiled, and TCRdb retains in-frame clones only, with some absent. Here the sample spans about 50,000 clones, more than 60% being singletons. The sample consisted of PBMCs. The receptors here all came from a woman between 40 and 50 years old in good health and CMV-seropositive.

The chain uses TRBV9 and TRBJ2-2; TRBD2 aligns across 8 bases. V lost 4 bases, J lost 4 bases, and 3 bases stayed unmatched. The CDR3 totals 14 residues. Germline-derived CDR1 and CDR2 are SGDLS and YYNGEE. The CDR3 region has the DNA TGTGCCAGCAGCCGCGGGACTAGCACCGGGGAGCTGTTTTTT. Residues: CASSRGTSTGELFF.

The chain is built from TRBV27 and TRBJ1-6, with TRBD1 as a possible D gene (6 bases). This CDR3 contains 15 residues. V gave up 5 bases and J gave up 7 bases, with 15 bases separating them. Per the germline V gene, CDR1 is MNHEY and CDR2 is SMNVEV (reference sequence). In DNA, the CDR3 is TGTGCCAGCAGTCCGGCAGGGGCCGCAAATTCACCCCTCCACTTT. Protein sequence: CASSPAGAANSPLHF.

This clone showed up just once. This chain links TRBV18 with TRBJ2-7; the match to TRBD1 covers 10 bases. This CDR3 has 17 amino acids. From germline, CDR1 is KGHSH and CDR2 LQKENI. V shed 3 bases and J 0 bases; nucleotides not matched to a gene: 8. The CDR3 sequence is CASSPSTGTGASYEQYF. In DNA form, the CDR3 reads TGTGCCAGCTCACCGTCAACCGGGACAGGGGCCTCCTACGAGCAGTACTTC.

The V and J genes are TRBV29-1 and TRBJ2-6; D ambiguous. The CDR3 length is 12 residues. The germline V and J ends were trimmed by 6 bases and 2 bases, with 5 bases remaining between them. Germline-derived CDR1 and CDR2 are SQVTM and ANQGSEA. The CDR3 sequence is CSVLTGANVLTF. The CDR3 coding sequence is TGCAGCGTCCTTACTGGGGCCAACGTCCTGACTTTC.

The rearrangement links TRBV29-1 to TRBJ2-5; D is unresolved. The CDR3 is made up of 13 amino acids. Germline CDR1 is SQVTM and CDR2 is ANQGSEA. V gave up 3 bases and J gave up 4 bases, with 12 bases separating them. The CDR3 here is CSVDAVVAETQYF. The CDR3 coding sequence is TGCAGCGTTGATGCCGTGGTAGCAGAGACCCAGTACTTC.

J is TRBJ2-7 and V is TRBV6-5; 7 positions match TRBD1. This CDR3 has 15 amino acids. Trimming took 0 bases from V and 0 from J; bases not matched to a gene: 2. The germline gives CDR1 MNHEY, CDR2 SVGAGI. The CDR3 coding sequence is TGTGCCAGCAGTTACTCGCCAGGGGGCTCCTACGAGCAGTACTTC. Translation gives CASSYSPGGSYEQYF.

This clone was seen just once. The chain has TRBV2 and TRBJ1-1; 10 bases are shared with TRBD1. CDR1 is SNHLY, CDR2 FYNNEI, per germline. V trimming: 4 bases; J trimming: 8 bases; junction bases outside the gene matches: 7. The CDR3 has 14 residues. CDR3 loop: CASSAVTGGSEAFF. Written as DNA, the CDR3 is TGTGCCAGCAGTGCGGTGACAGGGGGCTCCGAAGCTTTCTTT.

The rearrangement links TRBV2 to TRBJ1-2; 7 nucleotides match TRBD1. Germline V lookup: CDR1 SNHLY, CDR2 FYNNEI. CDR3 length: 13 amino acids. V shed 6 bases, J shed 8 bases, and the junction held 9 bases outside the gene matches. CDR3 bases: TGTGCCAGCAGCCTTACAGGGGCCTCCGGCTACACCTTC. It yields the protein CASSLTGASGYTF.

The CDR3 spells CASSYDRTMNTEAFF. CDR3 coding DNA: TGTGCCAGCAGTTACGACAGAACGATGAACACTGAAGCTTTCTTT. The chain has TRBV6-5 and TRBJ1-1, with D maybe TRBD1 (5 bases). CDR3 length: 15 residues. The V end lost 2 bases, the J end lost 0 bases, and 10 bases lay between the germline ends. Germline V CDR1 and CDR2: MNHEY, SVGAGI.

The rearrangement links TRBV5-1 to TRBJ2-2, with TRBD1 as a possible D gene (6 bases). From germline, CDR1 is SGHRS and CDR2 YFSETQ. The CDR3 is 14 amino acids. The ends were cut back, 4 bases at V and 7 bases at J, with 14 bases in the middle. The CDR3 region has the DNA TGCGCCAGCAGCGGATCGACAGGACTCGGGGAGCTGTTTTTT. This codes for CASSGSTGLGELFF. Using reference TRBV5-1 and TRBJ2-2 for the parts outside the CDR3, the full variable domain is KAGVTQTPRYLIKTRGQQVTLSCSPISGHRSVSWYQQTPGQGLQFLFEYFSETQRNKGNFPGRFSGRQFSNSRSEMNVSTLELGDSALYLCASSGSTGLGELFFGEGSRLTVL.

This chain links TRBV18 with TRBJ2-7, with a possible D match to TRBD1 (5 bases). The CDR3 totals 14 residues. The germline V gene has CDR1 KGHSH and CDR2 LQKENI. Trimming pared 5 bases from V and 6 bases from J, leaving 17 bases between. The CDR3 region has the DNA TGTGCCAGCTCAGTGACTTCAGGGTTCAGCGAGCAGTACTTC. Amino acids: CASSVTSGFSEQYF.

The J gene is TRBJ2-7, the V gene TRBV4-2; D perhaps matches TRBD1 (6 bases). CDR3 size: 16 residues. From germline, CDR1 is LGHNA and CDR2 YNFKEQ. V lost 0 bases to trimming and J lost 1 base, with 13 bases between them. Here the CDR3 DNA reads TGTGCCAGCAGCCAAGATCTGGGGGCGAGTTCCTACGAGCAGTACTTC. Residues: CASSQDLGASSYEQYF.

The gene calls are TRBV5-4 and TRBJ2-7; 10 bases map to TRBD1. V shed 3 bases and J 3 bases; nucleotides not matched to a gene: 12. This CDR3 spans 17 amino acids. The germline CDR1 and CDR2 sequences are SGHNT and YYREEE (reference sequence). The CDR3 here is CASSSKGGTGDGYEQYF. CDR3 nucleotide sequence: TGTGCCAGCAGCTCCAAAGGCGGGACAGGGGACGGCTACGAGCAGTACTTC.

This chain joins TRBV5-4 and TRBJ2-7; 8 positions match TRBD2. CDR3 size: 15 residues. The junction had 8 bases not matched to a gene; V was cut back by 0 bases and J by 6 bases. The germline CDR1 and CDR2 sequences are SGHNT and YYREEE (reference sequence). The CDR3 reads CASSLGQAGGREQYF. DNA of the CDR3: TGTGCCAGCAGCTTGGGGCAGGCGGGGGGCCGCGAGCAGTACTTC.

This clone was seen a handful of times. The CDR3 is CASSDTFRDEQYF. The DNA for the CDR3 is TGTGCCAGCAGTGACACGTTCAGGGACGAGCAGTACTTC. V is TRBV2 and J is TRBJ2-7; D possibly corresponds to TRBD1 (5 bases). Looked up from germline, CDR1 is SNHLY and CDR2 is FYNNEI. Trimming took 3 bases from V and 5 from J, leaving 11 bases between them. The CDR3 consists of 13 residues.

This clone was seen only a few times. J is TRBJ1-1 and V is TRBV4-1, with a possible D match to TRBD1 (5 bases). The ends were cut back, 7 bases at V and 4 bases at J, with 19 bases in the middle. The CDR3 extends over 15 amino acids. The germline CDR1 and CDR2 sequences are MGHRA and YSYEKL. CDR3 sequence (DNA): TGCGCCAGCACGGAGAAGAAGGGGCAGACCACTGAAGCTTTCTTT. Its protein is CASTEKKGQTTEAFF.

Relative to its sample, this clone is medium-sized. This rearrangement joins TRBV7-9 to TRBJ2-7; 8 bases are shared with TRBD2. The V and J ends lost 6 bases and 7 bases, in that order; junction bases with no gene match: 14. This CDR3 comprises 15 residues. Per the germline V gene, CDR1 is SEHNR and CDR2 is FQNEAQ (reference sequence). The CDR3 DNA follows: TGTGCCAGCAGTCCGGGACTAGAGGCTTTGTGGGAGCAGTACTTC. Translation gives CASSPGLEALWEQYF.

The chain uses TRBV6-4 and TRBJ1-6; D ambiguous. This CDR3 region has 14 residues. Germline loops: CDR1 MRHNA, CDR2 SNTAGT. The germline V and J ends were trimmed by 6 bases and 7 bases, with 13 bases remaining between them. The CDR3 sequence is CASRSGRENSPLHF. Here the CDR3 DNA reads TGTGCCAGCAGATCAGGACGGGAAAATTCACCCCTCCACTTT.